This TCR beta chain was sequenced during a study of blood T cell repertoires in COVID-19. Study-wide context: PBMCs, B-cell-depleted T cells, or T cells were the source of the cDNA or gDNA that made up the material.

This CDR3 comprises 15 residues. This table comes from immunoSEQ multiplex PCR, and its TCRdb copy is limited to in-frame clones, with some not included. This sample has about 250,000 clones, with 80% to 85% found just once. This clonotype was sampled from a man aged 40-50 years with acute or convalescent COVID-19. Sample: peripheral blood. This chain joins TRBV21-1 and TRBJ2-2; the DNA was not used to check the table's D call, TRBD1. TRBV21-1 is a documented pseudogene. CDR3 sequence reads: CASRHPRDRGGELFF. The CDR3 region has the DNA TGTGCCAGCAGGCACCCCCGGGACAGGGGTGGGGAGCTGTTTTTT.